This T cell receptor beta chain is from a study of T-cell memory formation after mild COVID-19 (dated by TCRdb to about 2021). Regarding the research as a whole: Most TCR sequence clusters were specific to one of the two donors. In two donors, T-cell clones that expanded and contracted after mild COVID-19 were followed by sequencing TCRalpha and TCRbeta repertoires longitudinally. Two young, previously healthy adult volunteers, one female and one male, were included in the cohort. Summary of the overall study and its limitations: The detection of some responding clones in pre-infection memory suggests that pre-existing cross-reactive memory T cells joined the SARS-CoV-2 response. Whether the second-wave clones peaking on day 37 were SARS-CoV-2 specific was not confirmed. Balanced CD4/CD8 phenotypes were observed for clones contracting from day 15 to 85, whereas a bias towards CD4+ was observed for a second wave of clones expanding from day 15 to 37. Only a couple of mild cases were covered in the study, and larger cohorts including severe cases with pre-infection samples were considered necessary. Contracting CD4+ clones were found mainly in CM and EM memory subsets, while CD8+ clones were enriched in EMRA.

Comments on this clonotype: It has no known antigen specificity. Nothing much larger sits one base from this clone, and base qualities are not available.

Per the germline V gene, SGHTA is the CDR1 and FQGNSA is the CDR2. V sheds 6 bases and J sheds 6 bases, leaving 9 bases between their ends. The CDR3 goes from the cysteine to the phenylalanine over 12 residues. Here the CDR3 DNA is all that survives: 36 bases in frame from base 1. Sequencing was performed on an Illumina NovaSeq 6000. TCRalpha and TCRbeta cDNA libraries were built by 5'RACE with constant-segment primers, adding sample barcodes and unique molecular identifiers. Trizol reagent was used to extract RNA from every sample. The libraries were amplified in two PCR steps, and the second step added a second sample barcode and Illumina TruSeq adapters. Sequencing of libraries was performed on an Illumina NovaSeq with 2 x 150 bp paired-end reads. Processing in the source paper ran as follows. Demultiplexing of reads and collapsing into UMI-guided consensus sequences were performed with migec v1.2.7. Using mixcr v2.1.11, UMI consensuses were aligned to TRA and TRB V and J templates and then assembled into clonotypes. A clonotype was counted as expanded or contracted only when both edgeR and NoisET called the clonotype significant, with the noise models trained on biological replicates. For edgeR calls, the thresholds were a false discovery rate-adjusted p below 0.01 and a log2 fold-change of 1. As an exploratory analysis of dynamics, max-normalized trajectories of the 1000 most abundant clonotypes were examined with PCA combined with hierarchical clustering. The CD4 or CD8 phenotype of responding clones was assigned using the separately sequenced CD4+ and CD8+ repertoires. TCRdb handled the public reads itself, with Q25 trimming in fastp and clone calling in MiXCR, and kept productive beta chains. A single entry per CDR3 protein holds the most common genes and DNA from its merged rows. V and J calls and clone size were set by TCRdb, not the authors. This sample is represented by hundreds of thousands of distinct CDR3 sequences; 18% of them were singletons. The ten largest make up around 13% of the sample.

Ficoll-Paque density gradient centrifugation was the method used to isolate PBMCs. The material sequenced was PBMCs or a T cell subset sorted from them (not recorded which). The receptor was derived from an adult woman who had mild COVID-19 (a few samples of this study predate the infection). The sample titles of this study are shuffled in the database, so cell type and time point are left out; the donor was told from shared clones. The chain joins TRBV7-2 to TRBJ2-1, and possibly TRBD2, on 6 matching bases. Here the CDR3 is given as CASRSGRNEQFF. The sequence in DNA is TGTGCCAGCAGGAGCGGGCGCAATGAGCAGTTCTTC.